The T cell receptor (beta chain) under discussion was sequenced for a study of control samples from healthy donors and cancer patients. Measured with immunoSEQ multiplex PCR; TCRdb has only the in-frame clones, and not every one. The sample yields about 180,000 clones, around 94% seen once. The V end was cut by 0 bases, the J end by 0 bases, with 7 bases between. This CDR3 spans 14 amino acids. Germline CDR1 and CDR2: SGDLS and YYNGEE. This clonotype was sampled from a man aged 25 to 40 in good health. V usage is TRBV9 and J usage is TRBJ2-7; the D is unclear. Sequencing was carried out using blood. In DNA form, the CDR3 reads TGTGCCAGCAGCGTAGATGGGCCCTCCTACGAGCAGTACTTC. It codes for CASSVDGPSYEQYF.